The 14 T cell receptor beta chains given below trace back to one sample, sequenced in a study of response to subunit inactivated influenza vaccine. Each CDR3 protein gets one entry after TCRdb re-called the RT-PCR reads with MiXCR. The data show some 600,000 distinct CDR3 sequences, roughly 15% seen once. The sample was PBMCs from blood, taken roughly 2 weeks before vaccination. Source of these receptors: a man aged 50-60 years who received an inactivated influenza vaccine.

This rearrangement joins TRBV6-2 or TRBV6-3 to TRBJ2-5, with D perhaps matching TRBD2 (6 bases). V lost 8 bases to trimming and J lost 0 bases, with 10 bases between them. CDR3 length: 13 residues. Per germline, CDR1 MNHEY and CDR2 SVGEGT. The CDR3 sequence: CASQEGNQETQYF. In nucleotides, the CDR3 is TGTGCCAGCCAGGAGGGGAACCAAGAGACCCAGTACTTC.

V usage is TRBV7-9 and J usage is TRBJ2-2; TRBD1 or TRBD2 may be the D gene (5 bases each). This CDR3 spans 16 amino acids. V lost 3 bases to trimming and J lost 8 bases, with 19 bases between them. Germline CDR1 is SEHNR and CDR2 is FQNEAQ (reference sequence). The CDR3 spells CASSFPPGTPGGELFF. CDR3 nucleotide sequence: TGTGCCAGCAGCTTCCCCCCCGGGACCCCCGGAGGGGAGCTGTTTTTT.

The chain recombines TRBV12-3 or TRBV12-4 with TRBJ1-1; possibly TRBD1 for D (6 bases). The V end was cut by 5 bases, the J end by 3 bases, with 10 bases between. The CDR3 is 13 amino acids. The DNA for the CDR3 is TGTGCCAGCAGTCCCGGGGGGCACACTGAAGCTTTCTTT. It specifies CASSPGGHTEAFF.

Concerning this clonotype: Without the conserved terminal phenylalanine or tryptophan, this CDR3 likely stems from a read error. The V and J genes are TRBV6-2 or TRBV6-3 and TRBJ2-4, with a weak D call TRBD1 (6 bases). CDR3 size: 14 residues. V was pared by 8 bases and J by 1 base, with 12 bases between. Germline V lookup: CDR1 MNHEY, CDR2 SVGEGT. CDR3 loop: CASRTQGAKNIQYL. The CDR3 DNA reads TGTGCCAGCCGTACCCAGGGGGCCAAAAACATTCAGTACCTC.

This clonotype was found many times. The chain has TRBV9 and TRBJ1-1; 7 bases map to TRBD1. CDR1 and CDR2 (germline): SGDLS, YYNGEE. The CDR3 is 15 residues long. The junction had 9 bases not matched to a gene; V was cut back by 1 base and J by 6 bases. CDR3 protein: CASSVSHRGNSEAFF. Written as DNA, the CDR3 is TGTGCCAGCAGCGTAAGCCACAGGGGAAACTCTGAAGCTTTCTTT.

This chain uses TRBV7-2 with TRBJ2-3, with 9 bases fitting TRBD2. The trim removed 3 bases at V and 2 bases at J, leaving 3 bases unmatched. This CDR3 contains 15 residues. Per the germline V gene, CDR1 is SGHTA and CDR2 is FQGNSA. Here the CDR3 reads CASSLTSGLTDTQYF. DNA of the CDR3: TGTGCCAGCAGCTTGACTAGCGGACTCACAGATACGCAGTATTTT.

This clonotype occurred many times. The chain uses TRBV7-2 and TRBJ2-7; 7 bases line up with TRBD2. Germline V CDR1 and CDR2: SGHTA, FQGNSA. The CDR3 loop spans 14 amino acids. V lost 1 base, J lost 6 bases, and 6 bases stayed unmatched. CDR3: CASSLVGGEGEQYF. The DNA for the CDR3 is TGTGCCAGCAGCTTAGTGGGGGGGGAGGGCGAGCAGTACTTC. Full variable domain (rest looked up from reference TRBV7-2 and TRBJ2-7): GAGVSQSPSNKVTEKGKDVELRCDPISGHTALYWYRQSLGQGLEFLIYFQGNSAPDKSGLPSDRFSAERTGGSVSTLTIQRTQQEDSAVYLCASSLVGGEGEQYFGPGTRLTVT.

The CDR3, as DNA: TGTGCCATCGGGGCAACTAATGAAAAACTGTTTTTT. It yields the protein CAIGATNEKLFF. The V and J genes are TRBV10-3 and TRBJ1-4; D ambiguous. This CDR3 is 12 amino acids long. V dropped 8 bases and J dropped 0 bases, with 4 bases sitting between them. Germline V CDR1 and CDR2: ENHRY, SYGVKD.

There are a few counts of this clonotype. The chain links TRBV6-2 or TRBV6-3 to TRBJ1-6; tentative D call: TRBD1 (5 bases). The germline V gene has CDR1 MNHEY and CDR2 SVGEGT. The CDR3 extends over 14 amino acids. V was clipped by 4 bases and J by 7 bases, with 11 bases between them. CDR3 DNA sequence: TGTGCCAGCAGTTGGGGCAGGGCGAATTCACCCCTCCACTTT. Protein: CASSWGRANSPLHF.

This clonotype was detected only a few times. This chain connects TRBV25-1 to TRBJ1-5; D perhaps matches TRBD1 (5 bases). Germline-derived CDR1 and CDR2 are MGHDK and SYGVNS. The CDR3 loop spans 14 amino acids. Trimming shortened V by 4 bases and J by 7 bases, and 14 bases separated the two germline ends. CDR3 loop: CASSAPGARQPQHF. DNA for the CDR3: TGTGCCAGCAGTGCCCCCGGGGCGAGGCAGCCCCAGCATTTT.

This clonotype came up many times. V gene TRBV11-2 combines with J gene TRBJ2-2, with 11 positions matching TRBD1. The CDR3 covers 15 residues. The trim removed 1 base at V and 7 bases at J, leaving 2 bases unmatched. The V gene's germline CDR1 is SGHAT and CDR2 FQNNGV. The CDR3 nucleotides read TGTGCCAGCAGCTTAGGGACAGGGGGCCACGGGGAGCTGTTTTTT. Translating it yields CASSLGTGGHGELFF.

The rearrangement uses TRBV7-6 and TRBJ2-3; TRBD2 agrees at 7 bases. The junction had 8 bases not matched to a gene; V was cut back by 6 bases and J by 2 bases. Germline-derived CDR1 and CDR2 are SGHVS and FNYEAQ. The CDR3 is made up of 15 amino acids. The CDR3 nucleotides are TGTGCCAGCAGAACAATGGGACTAAACACAGATACGCAGTATTTT. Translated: CASRTMGLNTDTQYF.

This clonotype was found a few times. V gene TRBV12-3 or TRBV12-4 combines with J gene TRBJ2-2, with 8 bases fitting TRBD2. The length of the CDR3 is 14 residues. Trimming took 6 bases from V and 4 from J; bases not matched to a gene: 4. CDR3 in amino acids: CASRTSESTGELFF. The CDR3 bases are TGTGCCAGCAGGACTAGCGAGAGCACCGGGGAGCTGTTTTTT.

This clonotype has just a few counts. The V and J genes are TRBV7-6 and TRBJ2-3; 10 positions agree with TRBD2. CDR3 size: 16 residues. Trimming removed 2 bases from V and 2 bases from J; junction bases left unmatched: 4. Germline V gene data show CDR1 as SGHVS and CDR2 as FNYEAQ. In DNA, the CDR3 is TGTGCCAGCAGCTTACTAGCGGGGGCGGTCACAGATACGCAGTATTTT. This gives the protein CASSLLAGAVTDTQYF.